This T cell receptor (beta chain) comes out of a study of blood T cell repertoires in COVID-19. Study-wide background: From the United States, Italy and Spain came samples of acute and convalescent COVID-19. PBMCs, B-cell-depleted T cells, or T cells provided the cDNA or gDNA that made up the material.

Germline assignment: CDR1 KGHDR and CDR2 SFDVKD. The CDR3 length is 14 residues. Trimming removed 2 bases from V and 5 bases from J, with 11 bases in between. Seattle patients were enrolled during active infection and followed longitudinally. Using immunoSEQ multiplex PCR, the repertoire was profiled, and TCRdb retains in-frame clones only, with some absent. The sample carries 540,000 or so clones, less than 90% recorded once. The receptor's source is a woman in her forties or fifties with COVID-19, enrolled during active disease. Source material: peripheral blood. V gene TRBV24-1 combines with J gene TRBJ1-1; no firm D call. The CDR3 DNA reads TGTGCCACCAGTGATTCCGGCGGGGTGACTGAAGCTTTCTTT. Its protein is CATSDSGGVTEAFF.